Following are 29 T cell receptor beta chains from one sample sequenced in a study of T cells in Graves' hyperthyroidism and ophthalmopathy. What was amplified from RNA transcripts were TCR beta CDR3 regions. A first-round RT-PCR of the TCR CDR3 used the HTBI primer set. From the multiplex PCR reads, TCRdb called clonotypes with MiXCR, one entry per CDR3 protein. Among hundreds of thousands of distinct CDR3 sequences, around a third were seen once, and the ten largest hold 31%. The sequencing input was blood. All receptors come from a woman aged 40 to 50 with Graves' hyperthyroidism.

CDR3 protein: CASSARDSEYHQPQHF. CDR3 nucleotide sequence: TGCGCCAGCAGCGCTCGGGACAGTGAGTATCATCAGCCCCAGCATTTT. V usage is TRBV4-1 and J usage is TRBJ1-5; TRBD1 matches 7 bases. Per germline, CDR1 MGHRA and CDR2 YSYEKL. CDR3 length: 16 amino acids. V shed 5 bases, J shed 5 bases, and the junction held 12 bases outside the gene matches.

Remarks on this clonotype: At one end the junction does not follow the germline gene, possibly because of a read error. The chain joins TRBV10-3 to TRBJ1-1; D possibly corresponds to TRBD1 (5 bases). In germline, CDR1 is ENHRY, CDR2 SYGVKD. The CDR3 sequence is 13 residues long. The CDR3 sequence is CAIGGHLNTEAFF. The CDR3 nucleotides are TGTGCCATCGGGGGTCATTTGAACACTGAGGCTTTCTTT.

This clonotype was found a few times. The chain uses TRBV12-5 and TRBJ1-2, with 10 nucleotides matching TRBD1. The V gene end was trimmed by 6 bases and the J gene end by 6 bases; junction bases not matched to a gene: 4. This CDR3 is built from 13 residues. Germline CDR1 is LGHNT and CDR2 is FRNRAP. The CDR3 nucleotides are TGTGCTAGTGGGGAGACAGGGGGCGATGGCTACACCTTC. Translation gives CASGETGGDGYTF.

The chain couples TRBV29-1 to TRBJ2-5; no clear D. CDR1 is SQVTM and CDR2 is ANQGSEA in the germline V gene. The CDR3 sequence is 12 residues long. V was clipped by 2 bases and J by 1 base, with 5 bases between them. The CDR3 protein is CSVERFQETQYF. CDR3 in DNA: TGCAGCGTTGAAAGGTTCCAAGAGACCCAGTACTTC.

The chain joins TRBV5-1 to TRBJ2-7; perhaps D is TRBD1 or TRBD2 (5 bases each). V lost 2 bases and J 5 bases, leaving 20 bases between the germline ends. This CDR3 is 16 amino acids long. CDR1 is SGHRS and CDR2 is YFSETQ in the germline V gene. This CDR3 reads CASSFGDRLTSDEQYF. CDR3 in DNA: TGCGCCAGCAGCTTCGGGGACCGCCTTACCAGTGACGAGCAGTACTTC.

The V and J genes are TRBV10-1 and TRBJ1-1; D might be TRBD1 (6 bases). Per germline, CDR1 WNHNN and CDR2 SYGVQD (reference sequence). V lost 9 bases and J lost 5, with 13 bases in between. This CDR3 region has 12 residues. The CDR3 region has the DNA TGCGCCAGGCCACAGGGACTTACTGAAGCTTTCTTT. Protein sequence: CARPQGLTEAFF.

This clonotype was counted at least ten times. CDR3 bases: TGTGCCAGCAGCCTTCGAGGCCCCAATCAGCCCCAGCATTTT. This codes for CASSLRGPNQPQHF. The chain combines TRBV6-2 or TRBV6-3 with TRBJ1-5; no clear D gene. The ends were cut back, 6 bases at V and 3 bases at J, with 12 bases in the middle. Per germline, CDR1 MNHEY and CDR2 SVGEGT. The CDR3 is 14 residues long.

CDR3 coding DNA: TGTGCCATCAGCCAGTTAGGGGTCACTGAAGCTTTCTTT. Its translation: CAISQLGVTEAFF. This sequence joins TRBV10-3 and TRBJ1-1; TRBD1 is a possible D gene (5 bases). V shed 6 bases and J shed 4 bases, with 12 bases lying between them. Germline assignment: CDR1 ENHRY and CDR2 SYGVKD. CDR3 length: 13 residues.

The chain joins TRBV20-1 to TRBJ1-4; D uncertain. The germline V gene has CDR1 DFQATT and CDR2 SNEGSKA (reference sequence). There are 15 residues in the CDR3. V was clipped by 1 base and J by 0 bases, with 9 bases between them. CDR3 sequence: CSARAGSATNEKLFF. In DNA, the CDR3 is TGCAGTGCTAGAGCCGGGAGTGCAACTAATGAAAAACTGTTTTTT.

The gene calls are TRBV7-9 and TRBJ1-2; D is unclear. V lost 0 bases to trimming and J lost 2 bases, with 10 bases between them. Germline CDR1 reads SEHNR; CDR2 reads FQNEAQ (reference sequence). CDR3 length: 15 residues. CDR3 protein: CASSLASGINYGYTF. CDR3 bases: TGTGCCAGCAGCTTAGCGTCTGGCATAAACTATGGCTACACCTTC.

This clonotype was recorded many times. V and J are TRBV4-3 and TRBJ1-2, with D possibly being TRBD1 (5 bases). Between the trimmed V and J ends, which lost 0 bases and 8 bases, there was a span of 16 bases. This CDR3 is 15 amino acids long. Germline loops: CDR1 LGHNA, CDR2 YSLEER. CDR3 residues: CASSQDGVTVGGYTF. The CDR3 coding sequence is TGCGCCAGCAGCCAAGATGGGGTGACAGTGGGCGGCTACACCTTC.

This clonotype has only a few counts. The chain combines TRBV19 with TRBJ1-5, with a tentative D call TRBD1 (5 bases). CDR1 LNHDA and CDR2 SQIVND come from the germline V gene (reference sequence). Trimming cost V 6 bases and J 7 bases, with 13 bases left between them. The CDR3 consists of 13 residues. CDR3 sequence: CASRTGWGQPQHF. In DNA form, the CDR3 reads TGTGCCAGTAGAACAGGTTGGGGACAGCCCCAGCATTTT.

This chain connects TRBV7-9 to TRBJ2-7; possibly TRBD1 or TRBD2 for D (5 bases each). Germline assignment: CDR1 SEHNR and CDR2 FQNEAQ (reference sequence). This CDR3 region has 14 residues. V lost 5 bases, J lost 3 bases, and 14 bases lay in between. The CDR3 bases are TGTGCCAGCAGCGGGCCAGGGAGCGGCTACGAGCAGTACTTC. As protein: CASSGPGSGYEQYF.

The CDR3 coding sequence is TGCAGTGCTGGCGGGACCCAAGGACCCTACGAGCAGTACTTC. Its protein product is CSAGGTQGPYEQYF. V and J are TRBV20-1 and TRBJ2-7; the D gene is possibly TRBD2 (6 bases). Germline CDR1 DFQATT, CDR2 SNEGSKA (reference sequence). The CDR3 runs to 14 residues. V was cut by 5 bases and J by 2 bases, with 16 bases left in between.

V and J are TRBV7-2 and TRBJ1-1; 7 nucleotides agree with TRBD1. CDR1 and CDR2 (germline): SGHTA, FQGNSA. The CDR3 totals 15 residues. V shed 3 bases and J 3 bases; nucleotides not matched to a gene: 7. The CDR3 reads CASSFRQGGDTEAFF. The CDR3 DNA follows: TGTGCCAGCAGCTTCAGACAGGGAGGGGACACTGAAGCTTTCTTT.

This clonotype has a handful of counts. The V and J genes are TRBV6-5 and TRBJ2-7; TRBD1 might be the D (6 bases). The CDR3 length is 12 residues. The V and J ends lost 5 bases and 5 bases respectively, with 10 bases between them. Germline-derived CDR1 and CDR2 are MNHEY and SVGAGI. The CDR3 coding sequence is TGTGCCAGCAGTCGAGAGGGGGACGAGCAGTACTTC. Translated, it gives CASSREGDEQYF.

On this clonotype: The junction departs from germline at one end; a sequencing error may be responsible. The chain uses TRBV10-2 and TRBJ2-2; D perhaps matches TRBD1 (5 bases). Germline values: CDR1 WSHSY, CDR2 SAAADI. This CDR3 comprises 13 residues. The CDR3 region has the DNA TGTGCCTCCTGGGCAGGACAAACCGGGGAGCTGTTTTTT. Translation gives CASWAGQTGELFF.

This clonotype was seen many times. The chain links TRBV20-1 to TRBJ1-2; D not resolved. The V and J ends lost 0 bases and 2 bases respectively, with 7 bases between them. The CDR3 consists of 13 residues. Germline-derived CDR1 and CDR2 are DFQATT and SNEGSKA (reference sequence). The CDR3 DNA reads as TGCAGTGCTAGAGATCGAGGGAACTATGGCTACACCTTC. This encodes CSARDRGNYGYTF.

On this clonotype: Mismatch with germline at one junction end may stem from a read error. The rearrangement uses TRBV6-5 and TRBJ1-2; weak D call: TRBD1 (5 bases). CDR1 and CDR2 from the germline V gene are MNHEY and SVGAGI. The CDR3 has 15 amino acids. CDR3 in amino acids: CASSDSGGRLHGYTF. The DNA for the CDR3 is TGTGCCAGCAGTGACTCGGGGGGACGGTTGCATGGCTACACCTTC.

Only one count was recorded for this clonotype. The chain has TRBV7-9 and TRBJ1-6; D is uncertain. V was shortened by 3 bases and J by 13 bases, with 16 bases between the two germline ends. The V gene's germline CDR1 is SEHNR and CDR2 FQNEAQ (reference sequence). The CDR3 runs 14 residues. The CDR3 coding sequence is TGTGCCAGCAGCTTCGGGCAGATCAATCAGCCCCTCCACTTT. This encodes CASSFGQINQPLHF.

Here the CDR3 DNA reads TGTGCCAGCAGTTCGCCCTCTCCACGGAACACTGAAGCTTTCTTT. Translated, it gives CASSSPSPRNTEAFF. The rearrangement joins TRBV28 to TRBJ1-1; D not resolved. This CDR3 spans 15 amino acids. Trimming removed 4 bases from V and 1 base from J, with 13 bases in between. Germline-derived CDR1 and CDR2 are MDHEN and SYDVKM.

The chain recombines TRBV6-5 with TRBJ2-7, with TRBD2 identical over 10 bases. CDR3 size: 16 residues. CDR1 is MNHEY and CDR2 is SVGAGI in the germline V gene. V dropped 6 bases and J dropped 4; count of bases not matched to a gene: 12. The CDR3 sequence is CASSTQGASGSYEQYF. CDR3 DNA sequence: TGTGCCAGCAGCACCCAGGGGGCTAGCGGGAGTTACGAGCAGTACTTC.

V and J are TRBV7-9 and TRBJ1-2; D call uncertain. Germline CDR1 reads SEHNR; CDR2 reads FQNEAQ (reference sequence). Trimming removed 5 bases at V and 0 bases at J, with 16 bases between. The CDR3 sequence is 16 residues long. The CDR3, as DNA: TGTGCCAGCAGCCAAGCCGACCGGATACCTAACTATGGCTACACCTTC. Amino acid sequence: CASSQADRIPNYGYTF.

This clonotype was seen a handful of times. CDR3 in DNA: TGTGCCAGCAGGAAAACAGGGGGCGCTGACGAGCAGTACTTC. Amino acid sequence: CASRKTGGADEQYF. The chain combines TRBV5-6 with TRBJ2-7; 9 nucleotides line up with TRBD1. Germline CDR1 reads SGHDT; CDR2 reads YYEEEE. The J segment lost 5 bases and the V segment lost 5 bases, leaving 8 bases of the junction unmatched. The CDR3 has 14 residues. Filled out from reference TRBV5-6 and TRBJ2-7, the complete variable domain reads DAGVTQSPTHLIKTRGQQVTLRCSPKSGHDTVSWYQQALGQGPQFIFQYYEEEERQRGNFPDRFSGHQFPNYSSELNVNALLLGDSALYLCASRKTGGADEQYFGPGTRLTVT.

Turning to this clonotype: A much larger clone differs by one base, so this may be a read error. This chain connects TRBV7-2 to TRBJ2-7; 12 bases are shared with TRBD2. Germline CDR1 is SGHTA and CDR2 is FQGNSA. The CDR3 is 15 residues long. CDR3: CASSFTSGRSSEQYF. The CDR3 bases are TGTGCCAGCAGCTTTACTAGCGGGAGGTCCTCCGAGCAGTACTTC.

This clonotype was picked up many times. This rearrangement joins TRBV7-2 to TRBJ2-7; 12 bases map to TRBD2. V dropped 4 bases and J dropped 5; count of bases not matched to a gene: 3. Germline CDR1 and CDR2: SGHTA and FQGNSA. CDR3 length equals 14 residues. CDR3 coding DNA: TGTGCCAGCAGCTGGGGACTAGCGGGCCACGAGCAGTACTTC. Residues: CASSWGLAGHEQYF. The whole variable domain, remainder taken from reference TRBV7-2 and TRBJ2-7, is GAGVSQSPSNKVTEKGKDVELRCDPISGHTALYWYRQSLGQGLEFLIYFQGNSAPDKSGLPSDRFSAERTGGSVSTLTIQRTQQEDSAVYLCASSWGLAGHEQYFGPGTRLTVT.

Turning to this clonotype: This clone may be a read error of a much larger clone one base away. The chain joins TRBV19 to TRBJ2-5, with TRBD2 matching over 7 bases. The germline V gene has CDR1 LNHDA and CDR2 SQIVND (reference sequence). The CDR3 runs 14 residues. CDR3 amino acids: CASTVGTNQETRYF. CDR3 nucleotides: TGTGCCAGCACCGTAGGGACTAACCAAGAGACCCGGTACTTC.

This clonotype was found a few times. The CDR3 DNA is TGTGCCAGCTCACCGCCGCAGGACAGGGTAGCCGAGCAGTACTTC. Its translation is CASSPPQDRVAEQYF. The V gene is TRBV7-9, the J gene TRBJ2-7, with 8 bases aligning to TRBD1. Germline CDR1 and CDR2: SEHNR and FQNEAQ (reference sequence). Unmatched junction bases numbered 15, after V lost 8 bases and J lost 6 bases. CDR3 length equals 15 residues.

This clonotype has ten or more counts. The rearrangement uses TRBV5-4 and TRBJ1-1, with a possible D match to TRBD1 (5 bases). V gave up 2 bases and J gave up 4 bases, with 9 bases separating them. Per germline, CDR1 SGHNT and CDR2 YYREEE (reference sequence). The CDR3 length is 13 residues. CDR3 residues: CASSLRGATEAFF. The DNA for the CDR3 is TGTGCCAGCAGCTTACGAGGGGCCACTGAAGCTTTCTTT. Full variable domain (rest looked up from reference TRBV5-4 and TRBJ1-1): ETGVTQSPTHLIKTRGQQVTLRCSSQSGHNTVSWYQQALGQGPQFIFQYYREEENGRGNFPPRFSGLQFPNYSSELNVNALELDDSALYLCASSLRGATEAFFGQGTRLTVV.